The following is a T cell receptor (beta chain) sequence with its context. The record originates from a study of blood T cell repertoires in COVID-19. Turning to the study itself: The origin of the acute and convalescent COVID-19 samples was the United States, Italy and Spain. The analysed material was cDNA or gDNA that came from T cells, B-cell-depleted T cells, or PBMCs.

Clones were read by immunoSEQ multiplex PCR, and TCRdb kept only the in-frame ones, dropping some. The table lists around 300,000 clones, about 90% of them singletons. The V end lost 7 bases, the J end lost 6 bases, and 19 bases lay between the germline ends. The CDR3 covers 14 residues. Germline CDR1 LGHDT, CDR2 YNNKEL (reference sequence). Recruitment covered about 25 US areas and drew participants whose ages spanned roughly 18 to 90 years. Sequenced input: PBMCs or T cells enriched from blood (not recorded which). The chain employs TRBV3-1 (or the pseudogene TRBV3-2) and TRBJ2-7; D may be TRBD1 (5 bases). This clonotype was obtained from a woman under 40 who had recovered from COVID-19. The CDR3 spells CASTAFGRAGEQYF. CDR3 nucleotides: TGTGCCAGCACCGCATTTGGCAGGGCTGGCGAGCAGTACTTC.